These 27 T cell receptor beta chains were all obtained from the same sample, sequenced in a study of regulatory dendritic cells for organ transplantation. Only in-frame clones appear in the TCRdb table, and some are missing; sequencing was by immunoSEQ multiplex PCR. Among around 29,000 clones, about four fifths were seen once, and the ten largest hold 0.4%. The sample taken for sequencing was naive CD8+ T cells from blood. The subset denotes: CD45RA+ naive T cells. The receptor source for this set is a human donor in good health.

The chain uses TRBV7-6 and TRBJ2-7; 9 bases are a match to TRBD1. V was pared by 5 bases and J by 3 bases, with 17 bases of the junction left unmatched. Looked up from germline, CDR1 is SGHVS and CDR2 is FNYEAQ. The CDR3 runs to 18 residues. Written as DNA, the CDR3 is TGTGCCAGCAGCGGGGTGCGGGACAGGGAGAAGGAGGACTACGAGCAGTACTTC. Its translation is CASSGVRDREKEDYEQYF.

The chain carries TRBV9 and TRBJ2-1, with 10 bases lining up with TRBD2. From germline, CDR1 is SGDLS and CDR2 YYNGEE. After removal of 6 bases from V and 2 bases from J, the junction contained 2 bases not matched to a gene. This CDR3 is 14 amino acids long. The CDR3 DNA is TGTGCCAGCAACCTAGCGGGGGCCTACAATGAGCAGTTCTTC. This encodes CASNLAGAYNEQFF.

This sequence joins TRBV29-1 and TRBJ1-2, with unresolved D. V lost 6 bases and J 7 bases, leaving 6 bases between the germline ends. This CDR3 is built from 9 residues. Germline CDR1 is SQVTM and CDR2 is ANQGSEA. This CDR3 is CSVPGGYTF. The CDR3 nucleotides read TGCAGCGTCCCCGGTGGCTACACCTTC. The full variable domain, its missing parts supplied by reference TRBV29-1 and TRBJ1-2, is SAVISQKPSRDICQRGTSLTIQCQVDSQVTMMFWYRQQPGQSLTLIATANQGSEATYESGFVIDKFPISRPNLTFSTLTVSNMSPEDSSIYLCSVPGGYTFGSGTRLTVV.

The chain recombines TRBV7-9 with TRBJ1-2, with D maybe TRBD1 (6 bases). The CDR3 contains 16 residues. Germline CDR1 reads SEHNR; CDR2 reads FQNEAQ (reference sequence). V was pared by 1 base and J by 1 base, with 13 bases between. The CDR3: CASSLDEGVYNYGYTF. The CDR3 DNA is TGTGCCAGCAGCTTAGATGAGGGGGTTTATAACTATGGCTACACCTTC.

The J gene is TRBJ1-2, the V gene TRBV28; 7 nucleotides line up with TRBD1. The CDR3 sequence is 15 residues long. Germline CDR1 and CDR2: MDHEN and SYDVKM. Unmatched junction bases numbered 8, after V lost 3 bases and J lost 4 bases. The CDR3 DNA is TGTGCCAGCAGTTTCAGGGGGTACCTTCGCTATGGCTACACCTTC. Amino acid sequence: CASSFRGYLRYGYTF.

The chain has TRBV2 and TRBJ2-1; the D is unclear. Germline V gene lookup returns CDR1 SNHLY and CDR2 FYNNEI. This CDR3 has 14 amino acids. Trimming removed 6 bases at V and 0 bases at J, with 9 bases between. CDR3: CASRVLSSYNEQFF. The CDR3 DNA follows: TGTGCCAGCAGGGTACTAAGCTCCTACAATGAGCAGTTCTTC. Filled out from reference TRBV2 and TRBJ2-1, the complete variable domain reads EPEVTQTPSHQVTQMGQEVILRCVPISNHLYFYWYRQILGQKVEFLVSFYNNEISEKSEIFDDQFSVERPDGSNFTLKIRSTKLEDSAMYFCASRVLSSYNEQFFGPGTRLTVL.

CDR3 DNA: TGTGCCAGCAGTTCCTCGGGAATAACGGCAACTAATGAAAAACTGTTTTTT. Amino acids: CASSSSGITATNEKLFF. This rearrangement joins TRBV27 to TRBJ1-4; no clear D gene. V lost 4 bases and J 0 bases, leaving 15 bases between the germline ends. The CDR3 length is 17 residues. Germline-derived CDR1 and CDR2 are MNHEY and SMNVEV (reference sequence). Full variable domain (remainder filled in from reference TRBV27 and TRBJ1-4): EAQVTQNPRYLITVTGKKLTVTCSQNMNHEYMSWYRQDPGLGLRQIYYSMNVEVTDKGDVPEGYKVSRKEKRNFPLILESPSPNQTSLYFCASSSSGITATNEKLFFGSGTQLSVL.

The rearrangement links TRBV6-1 to TRBJ1-2, with a weak D call TRBD1 (6 bases). Germline CDR1 reads MNHNS; CDR2 reads SASEGT. This CDR3 spans 16 amino acids. V lost 3 bases and J lost 7, with 21 bases in between. In DNA, the CDR3 is TGTGCCAGCAGTGAGCGTAATGCGGGGGCGGCGGGTGGCTACACCTTC. Amino acid sequence: CASSERNAGAAGGYTF.

V and J are TRBV7-9 and TRBJ1-1; D might be TRBD1 (5 bases). The V gene's germline CDR1 is SEHNR and CDR2 FQNEAQ (reference sequence). This CDR3 comprises 15 residues. The V and J ends lost 5 bases and 3 bases respectively, with 16 bases between them. CDR3: CASSPLWGEDTEAFF. The CDR3 DNA sequence: TGTGCCAGCAGCCCCCTCTGGGGGGAGGACACTGAAGCTTTCTTT.

V gene TRBV7-9 combines with J gene TRBJ2-1; TRBD2 is a possible D gene (5 bases). Germline lookup yields CDR1 SEHNR and CDR2 FQNEAQ (reference sequence). V was cut by 5 bases and J by 8 bases, with 16 bases left in between. CDR3 length: 14 amino acids. CDR3 coding DNA: TGTGCCAGCAGCGTAGACCGCCGGGGTTATGAGCAGTTCTTC. As protein: CASSVDRRGYEQFF.

This clone turned up a few times. The J gene is TRBJ1-6, the V gene TRBV7-9; 11 nucleotides align to TRBD1. Per the germline V gene, CDR1 is SEHNR and CDR2 is FQNEAQ (reference sequence). The CDR3 sequence is 17 residues long. V was pared by 5 bases and J by 2 bases, with 5 bases of the junction left unmatched. The CDR3 sequence: CASSAGTGGPYNSPLHF. Here the CDR3 DNA reads TGTGCCAGCAGCGCCGGGACAGGGGGTCCCTATAATTCACCCCTCCACTTT.

The CDR3 nucleotides are TGTGCCACCAGCAGAGATGTTATTTCCTTCGGCTATGGCTACACCTTC. Protein sequence: CATSRDVISFGYGYTF. The chain has TRBV15 and TRBJ1-2; D is ambiguous. CDR1 is LNHNV and CDR2 is YYDKDF in the germline V gene (reference sequence). The CDR3 covers 16 residues. The V end lost 0 bases, the J end lost 4 bases, and 15 bases lay between the germline ends.

V is TRBV11-2 and J is TRBJ1-1; D uncertain. This CDR3 region has 14 residues. Germline CDR1 and CDR2: SGHAT and FQNNGV. The germline V and J ends were trimmed by 3 bases and 6 bases, with 14 bases remaining between them. CDR3 amino acids: CASSFGGPEAEAFF. In DNA form, the CDR3 reads TGTGCCAGCAGCTTCGGTGGGCCGGAAGCTGAAGCTTTCTTT.

The chain combines TRBV14 with TRBJ1-3; D is unresolved. Germline-derived CDR1 and CDR2 are SGHDN and FVKESK. The CDR3 totals 14 residues. Trimming shortened V by 7 bases and J by 3 bases, and 13 bases separated the two germline ends. The CDR3 spells CASIGYGDGNTIYF. CDR3 in DNA: TGTGCCAGCATTGGTTACGGGGATGGAAACACCATATATTTT.

The chain combines TRBV7-3 with TRBJ2-5; D gene uncertain. The CDR3 is 15 amino acids. Germline CDR1 reads SGHTA; CDR2 reads FQGTGA. The V gene lost 1 base and the J gene lost 4 bases, with 13 bases spanning the gap. CDR3 sequence (DNA): TGTGCCAGCAGCTTAAACCCCTCAGCGAGAGAGACCCAGTACTTC. Translated: CASSLNPSARETQYF.

V is TRBV25-1 and J is TRBJ2-7; maybe TRBD1 (7 bases). The CDR3 runs 16 residues. V gave up 0 bases and J gave up 5 bases, with 17 bases separating them. The germline CDR1 and CDR2 sequences are MGHDK and SYGVNS. The CDR3 bases are TGTGCCAGCAGTGAATACAACCAGGGGGGCGGCCACGAGCAGTACTTC. Protein: CASSEYNQGGGHEQYF.

The J gene is TRBJ2-3, the V gene TRBV5-4; perhaps TRBD2 as D (6 bases). The CDR3 is made up of 16 amino acids. The germline gives CDR1 SGHNT, CDR2 YYREEE (reference sequence). V was clipped by 3 bases and J by 4 bases, with 18 bases between them. CDR3 residues: CASSSGLTVLADTQYF. For the CDR3, the DNA is TGTGCCAGCAGCTCGGGACTCACCGTTTTAGCAGATACGCAGTATTTT.

J is TRBJ2-7 and V is TRBV7-2; no reliable D call. Per germline, CDR1 SGHTA and CDR2 FQGNSA. This CDR3 is 12 amino acids long. Trimming removed 5 bases at V and 0 bases at J, with 5 bases between. This CDR3 reads CASSLNSYEQYF. In DNA, the CDR3 is TGTGCCAGCAGCCTTAACTCCTACGAGCAGTACTTC.

The chain uses TRBV6-6 and TRBJ1-4; weak D call: TRBD1 (6 bases). Trimming left V 6 bases short and J 5 bases short, with 10 bases between. The CDR3 runs 13 residues. Per the germline V gene, CDR1 is MNHNY and CDR2 is SVGAGI (reference sequence). CDR3 sequence reads: CASRDSLNEKLFF. The CDR3 coding sequence is TGTGCCAGCAGGGACAGCCTAAATGAAAAACTGTTTTTT.

This rearrangement joins TRBV10-3 to TRBJ1-2; 8 nucleotides line up with TRBD1. This CDR3 has 15 residues. Germline V gene data show CDR1 as ENHRY and CDR2 as SYGVKD. The V gene end was trimmed by 7 bases and the J gene end by 2 bases; junction bases not matched to a gene: 9. The CDR3 sequence: CAINPGTGSNYGYTF. The CDR3 nucleotides read TGTGCCATCAACCCCGGGACAGGTTCGAACTATGGCTACACCTTC.

The chain couples TRBV11-1 to TRBJ2-7; D call uncertain. The CDR3 is made up of 12 amino acids. Deletions cut 2 bases from V and 5 bases from J, with 7 bases between. The germline CDR1 and CDR2 sequences are SGHAT and FQDESV (reference sequence). This CDR3 reads CASSLSSNEQYF. CDR3 DNA: TGTGCCAGCAGCTTATCGAGTAACGAGCAGTACTTC.

A note on this clone: Other DNA sequences in this specimen translate into the identical CDR3. This chain connects TRBV7-3 to TRBJ2-7, with 8 bases matching TRBD2. Germline trimming cut 0 bases from V and 4 bases from J; bases unmatched to any gene: 2. This CDR3 spans 14 amino acids. Germline V CDR1 and CDR2: SGHTA, FQGTGA. CDR3: CASSLTGGAYEQYF. DNA of the CDR3: TGTGCCAGCAGCTTAACCGGGGGGGCTTACGAGCAGTACTTC.

The chain is built from TRBV4-1 and TRBJ2-7, with D perhaps TRBD2 (7 bases). The CDR3 sequence is 16 residues long. Germline V gene sequence: CDR1 MGHRA, CDR2 YSYEKL. V gave up 1 base and J gave up 7 bases, with 20 bases separating them. CDR3 amino acids: CASSQGPGPRGGEQYF. The CDR3 DNA is TGCGCCAGCAGCCAAGGCCCGGGACCGAGGGGGGGAGAGCAGTACTTC.

This chain uses TRBV6-4 with TRBJ2-7; D might be TRBD2 (6 bases). V lost 0 bases and J lost 2, with 11 bases in between. The CDR3 spans 15 residues. The germline CDR1 and CDR2 sequences are MRHNA and SNTAGT. The CDR3 is CASSDSGGDPYEQYF. The DNA for the CDR3 is TGTGCCAGCAGTGACTCAGGAGGGGACCCCTACGAGCAGTACTTC.

J is TRBJ1-1 and V is TRBV5-1, with TRBD1 as a possible D gene (6 bases). V lost 5 bases and J 4 bases, leaving 15 bases between the germline ends. This CDR3 contains 14 residues. In germline, CDR1 is SGHRS, CDR2 YFSETQ. The CDR3 sequence is CASRPPGTLTEAFF. The CDR3 nucleotides are TGCGCCAGCAGGCCTCCCGGGACACTCACTGAAGCTTTCTTT.

CDR3 sequence (DNA): TGTGCCAGCAGCCTCATTGGGGGGGACACTGAAGCTTTCTTT. Translated, it gives CASSLIGGDTEAFF. The chain employs TRBV7-3 and TRBJ1-1; TRBD1 is a possible D gene (5 bases). V lost 5 bases, J lost 3 bases, and 13 bases lay in between. Germline CDR1 reads SGHTA; CDR2 reads FQGTGA. This CDR3 has 14 amino acids.

The gene calls are TRBV10-3 and TRBJ1-6; 7 bases align to TRBD1. CDR3 size: 18 residues. Germline assignment: CDR1 ENHRY and CDR2 SYGVKD. Germline trimming cut 3 bases from V and 7 bases from J; bases unmatched to any gene: 15. The CDR3 spells CAISDPSGPRQGNSPLHF. CDR3 nucleotide sequence: TGTGCCATCAGTGACCCTTCTGGGCCACGACAGGGCAATTCACCCCTCCACTTT.